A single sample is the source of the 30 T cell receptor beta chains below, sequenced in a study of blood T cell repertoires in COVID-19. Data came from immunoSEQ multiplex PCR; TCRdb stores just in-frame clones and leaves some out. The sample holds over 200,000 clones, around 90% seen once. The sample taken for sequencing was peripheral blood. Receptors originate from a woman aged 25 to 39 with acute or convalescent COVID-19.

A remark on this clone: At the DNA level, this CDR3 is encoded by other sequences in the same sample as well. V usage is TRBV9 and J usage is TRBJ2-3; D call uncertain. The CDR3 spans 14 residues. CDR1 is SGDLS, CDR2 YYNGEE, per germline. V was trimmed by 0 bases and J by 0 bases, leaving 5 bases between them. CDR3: CASSVAGSTDTQYF. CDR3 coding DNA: TGTGCCAGCAGCGTAGCCGGGAGCACAGATACGCAGTATTTT.

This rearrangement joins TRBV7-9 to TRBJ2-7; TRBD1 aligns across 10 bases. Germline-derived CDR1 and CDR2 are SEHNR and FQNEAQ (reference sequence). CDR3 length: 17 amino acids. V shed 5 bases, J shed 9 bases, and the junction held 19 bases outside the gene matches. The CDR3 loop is CASSTGTGAPPDGGQYF. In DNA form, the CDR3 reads TGTGCCAGCAGCACCGGGACAGGGGCACCTCCCGATGGGGGGCAGTACTTC.

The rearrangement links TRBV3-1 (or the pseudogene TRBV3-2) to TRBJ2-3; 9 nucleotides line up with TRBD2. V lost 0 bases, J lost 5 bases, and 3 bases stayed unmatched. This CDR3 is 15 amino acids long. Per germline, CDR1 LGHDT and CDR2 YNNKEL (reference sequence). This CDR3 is CASSQDRREGDTQYF. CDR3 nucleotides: TGTGCCAGCAGCCAAGATCGGCGGGAGGGAGATACGCAGTATTTT.

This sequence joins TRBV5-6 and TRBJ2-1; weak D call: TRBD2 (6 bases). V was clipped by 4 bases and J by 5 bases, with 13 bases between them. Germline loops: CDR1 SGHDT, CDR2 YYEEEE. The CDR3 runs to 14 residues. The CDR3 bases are TGTGCCAGCAGCCCAGAGTTAGCGGACAATGAGCAGTTCTTC. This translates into CASSPELADNEQFF.

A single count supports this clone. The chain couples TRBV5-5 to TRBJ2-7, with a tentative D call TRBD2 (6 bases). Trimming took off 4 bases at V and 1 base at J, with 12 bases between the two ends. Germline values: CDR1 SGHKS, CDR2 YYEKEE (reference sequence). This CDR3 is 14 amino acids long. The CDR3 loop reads CASSRLLASYEQYF. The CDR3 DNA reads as TGTGCCAGCAGCCGATTACTAGCTTCCTACGAGCAGTACTTC.

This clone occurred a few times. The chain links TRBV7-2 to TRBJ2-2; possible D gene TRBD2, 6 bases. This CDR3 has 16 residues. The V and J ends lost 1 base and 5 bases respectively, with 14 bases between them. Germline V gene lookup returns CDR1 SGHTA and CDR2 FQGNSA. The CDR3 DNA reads TGTGCCAGCAGCTTAGAGGGGACTCAAATTACCGGGGAGCTGTTTTTT. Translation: CASSLEGTQITGELFF. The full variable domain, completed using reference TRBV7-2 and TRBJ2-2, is GAGVSQSPSNKVTEKGKDVELRCDPISGHTALYWYRQSLGQGLEFLIYFQGNSAPDKSGLPSDRFSAERTGGSVSTLTIQRTQQEDSAVYLCASSLEGTQITGELFFGEGSRLTVL.

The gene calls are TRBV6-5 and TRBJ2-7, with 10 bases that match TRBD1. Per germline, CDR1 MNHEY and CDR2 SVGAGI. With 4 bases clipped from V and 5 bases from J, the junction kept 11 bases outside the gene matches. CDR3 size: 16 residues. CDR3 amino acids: CASSFSGQGGYDEQYF. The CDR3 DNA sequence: TGTGCCAGCAGTTTCTCAGGACAGGGGGGGTATGACGAGCAGTACTTC.

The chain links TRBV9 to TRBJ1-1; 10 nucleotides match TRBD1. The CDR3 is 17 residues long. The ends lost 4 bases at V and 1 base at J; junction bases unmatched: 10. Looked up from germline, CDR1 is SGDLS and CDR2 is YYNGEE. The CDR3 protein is CASSPRPGTGANTEAFF. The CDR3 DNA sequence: TGTGCCAGCAGCCCCCGTCCCGGGACAGGGGCGAACACTGAAGCTTTCTTT.

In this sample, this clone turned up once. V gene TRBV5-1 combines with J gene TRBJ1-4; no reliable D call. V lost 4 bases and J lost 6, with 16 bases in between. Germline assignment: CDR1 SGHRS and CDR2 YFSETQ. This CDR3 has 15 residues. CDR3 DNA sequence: TGCGCCAGCAGCCTGTCAGAGGGCGGAGATGAAAAACTGTTTTTT. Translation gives CASSLSEGGDEKLFF.

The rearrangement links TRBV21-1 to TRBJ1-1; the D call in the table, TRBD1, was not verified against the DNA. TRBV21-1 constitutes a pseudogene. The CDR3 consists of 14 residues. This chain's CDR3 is CASSSQGLNTEAFF. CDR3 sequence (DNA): TGTGCCAGCAGCTCACAGGGGCTGAACACTGAAGCTTTCTTT.

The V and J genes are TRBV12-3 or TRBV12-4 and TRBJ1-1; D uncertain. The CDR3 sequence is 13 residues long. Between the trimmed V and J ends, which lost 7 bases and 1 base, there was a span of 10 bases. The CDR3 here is CASTPDKNTEAFF. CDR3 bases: TGTGCCAGCACCCCAGACAAGAACACTGAAGCTTTCTTT.

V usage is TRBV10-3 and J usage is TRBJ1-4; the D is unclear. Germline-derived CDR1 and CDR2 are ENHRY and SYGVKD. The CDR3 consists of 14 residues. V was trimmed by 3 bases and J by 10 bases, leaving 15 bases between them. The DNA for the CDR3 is TGTGCCATCAGTGACCCCGGACTGGAGGGAAAACTGTTTTTT. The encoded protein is CAISDPGLEGKLFF.

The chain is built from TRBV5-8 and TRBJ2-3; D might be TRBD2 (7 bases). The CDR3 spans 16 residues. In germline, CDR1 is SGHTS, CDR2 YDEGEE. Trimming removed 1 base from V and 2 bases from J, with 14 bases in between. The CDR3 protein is CASSLSGGSFTDTQYF. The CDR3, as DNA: TGTGCCAGCAGCTTGTCGGGGGGCAGTTTCACAGATACGCAGTATTTT.

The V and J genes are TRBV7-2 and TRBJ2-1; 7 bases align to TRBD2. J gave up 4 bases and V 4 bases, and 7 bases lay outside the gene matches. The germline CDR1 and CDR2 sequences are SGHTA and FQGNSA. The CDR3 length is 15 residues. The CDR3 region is CASSYRDYTYNEQFF. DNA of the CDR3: TGTGCCAGCAGCTACCGGGACTACACTTACAATGAGCAGTTCTTC.

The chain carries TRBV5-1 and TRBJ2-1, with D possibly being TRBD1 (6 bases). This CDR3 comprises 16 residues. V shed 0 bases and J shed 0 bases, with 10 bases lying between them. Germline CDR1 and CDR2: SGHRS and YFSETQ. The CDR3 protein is CASSLGLRGSYNEQFF. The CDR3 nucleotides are TGCGCCAGCAGCTTGGGCCTCAGGGGCTCCTACAATGAGCAGTTCTTC.

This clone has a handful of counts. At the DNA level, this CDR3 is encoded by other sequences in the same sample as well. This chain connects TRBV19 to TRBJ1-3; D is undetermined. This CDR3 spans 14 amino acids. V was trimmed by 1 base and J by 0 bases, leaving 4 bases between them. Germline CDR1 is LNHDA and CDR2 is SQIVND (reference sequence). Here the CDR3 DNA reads TGTGCCAGTAGTATAGGGAGCTCTGGAAACACCATATATTTT. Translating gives CASSIGSSGNTIYF.

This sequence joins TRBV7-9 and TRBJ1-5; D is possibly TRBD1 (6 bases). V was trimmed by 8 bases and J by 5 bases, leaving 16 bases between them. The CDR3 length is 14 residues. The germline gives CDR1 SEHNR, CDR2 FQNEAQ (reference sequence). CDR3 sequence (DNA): TGTGCCAGCGGCGGGAGGACAGTAGATCAGCCCCAGCATTTT. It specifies CASGGRTVDQPQHF.

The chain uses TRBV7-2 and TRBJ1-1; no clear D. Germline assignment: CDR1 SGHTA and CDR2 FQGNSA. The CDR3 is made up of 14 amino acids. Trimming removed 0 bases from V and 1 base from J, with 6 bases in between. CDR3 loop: CASSLASGNTEAFF. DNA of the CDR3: TGTGCCAGCAGCTTAGCCTCAGGGAACACTGAAGCTTTCTTT.

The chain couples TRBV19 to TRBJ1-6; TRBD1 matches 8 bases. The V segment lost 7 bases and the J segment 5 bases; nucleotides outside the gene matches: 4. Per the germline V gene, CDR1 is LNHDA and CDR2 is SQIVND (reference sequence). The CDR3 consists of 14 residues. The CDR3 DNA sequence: TGTGCCAGTACCCCGACAGGGGATAATTCACCCCTCCACTTT. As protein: CASTPTGDNSPLHF.

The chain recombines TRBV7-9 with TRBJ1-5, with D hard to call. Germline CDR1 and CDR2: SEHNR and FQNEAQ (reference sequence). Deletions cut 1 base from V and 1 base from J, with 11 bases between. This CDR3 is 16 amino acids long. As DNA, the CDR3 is TGTGCCAGCAGCTTAGTTGGCGGAGGGAGCAATCAGCCCCAGCATTTT. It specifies CASSLVGGGSNQPQHF.

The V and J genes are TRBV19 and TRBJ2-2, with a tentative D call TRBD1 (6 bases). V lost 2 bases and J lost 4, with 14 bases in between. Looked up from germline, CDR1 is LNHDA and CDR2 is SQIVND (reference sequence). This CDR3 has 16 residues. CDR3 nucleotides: TGTGCCAGTAGTATACAACGGACAGCGATCACCGGGGAGCTGTTTTTT. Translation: CASSIQRTAITGELFF.

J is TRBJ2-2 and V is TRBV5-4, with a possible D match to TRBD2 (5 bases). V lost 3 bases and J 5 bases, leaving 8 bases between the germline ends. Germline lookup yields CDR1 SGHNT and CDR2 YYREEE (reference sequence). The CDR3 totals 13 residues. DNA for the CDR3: TGTGCCAGCAGCTCCCCGGGGACCGGGGAGCTGTTTTTT. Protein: CASSSPGTGELFF.

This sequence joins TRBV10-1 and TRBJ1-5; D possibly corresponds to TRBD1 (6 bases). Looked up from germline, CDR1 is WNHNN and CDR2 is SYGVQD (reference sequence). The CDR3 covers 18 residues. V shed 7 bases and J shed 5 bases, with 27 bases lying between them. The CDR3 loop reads CASIYFRERDTIDQPQHF. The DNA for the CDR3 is TGCGCCAGCATTTACTTTCGGGAACGGGACACCATTGATCAGCCCCAGCATTTT.

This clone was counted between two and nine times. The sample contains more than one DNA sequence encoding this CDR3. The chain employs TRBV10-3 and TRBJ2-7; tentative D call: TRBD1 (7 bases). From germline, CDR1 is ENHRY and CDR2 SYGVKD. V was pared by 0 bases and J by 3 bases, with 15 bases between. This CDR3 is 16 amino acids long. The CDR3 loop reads CAISESRAGGGYEQYF. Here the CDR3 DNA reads TGTGCCATCAGTGAGTCTAGAGCAGGGGGAGGCTACGAGCAGTACTTC.

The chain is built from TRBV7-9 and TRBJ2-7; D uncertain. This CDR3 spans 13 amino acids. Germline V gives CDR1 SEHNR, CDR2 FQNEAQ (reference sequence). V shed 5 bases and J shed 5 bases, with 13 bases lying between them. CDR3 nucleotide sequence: TGTGCCAGCAGCCGATCGTGGGCCGACGAGCAGTACTTC. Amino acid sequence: CASSRSWADEQYF.

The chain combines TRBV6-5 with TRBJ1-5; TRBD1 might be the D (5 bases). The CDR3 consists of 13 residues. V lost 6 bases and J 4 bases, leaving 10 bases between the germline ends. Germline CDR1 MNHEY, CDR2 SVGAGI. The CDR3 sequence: CASRSTGNQPQHF. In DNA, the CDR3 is TGTGCCAGCAGATCAACAGGTAATCAGCCCCAGCATTTT.

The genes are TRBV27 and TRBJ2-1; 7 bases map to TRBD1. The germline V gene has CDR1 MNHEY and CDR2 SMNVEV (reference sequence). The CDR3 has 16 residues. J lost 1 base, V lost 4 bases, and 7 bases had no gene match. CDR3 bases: TGTGCCAGCAGTTCGACAGGGCTCGGGTCCTACAATGAGCAGTTCTTC. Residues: CASSSTGLGSYNEQFF.

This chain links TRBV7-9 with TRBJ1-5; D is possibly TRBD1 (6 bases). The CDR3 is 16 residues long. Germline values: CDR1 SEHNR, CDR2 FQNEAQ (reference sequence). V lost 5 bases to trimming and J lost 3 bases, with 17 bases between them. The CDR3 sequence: CASSRQDGLVNQPQHF. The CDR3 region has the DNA TGTGCCAGCAGCCGACAGGACGGTCTTGTCAATCAGCCCCAGCATTTT.

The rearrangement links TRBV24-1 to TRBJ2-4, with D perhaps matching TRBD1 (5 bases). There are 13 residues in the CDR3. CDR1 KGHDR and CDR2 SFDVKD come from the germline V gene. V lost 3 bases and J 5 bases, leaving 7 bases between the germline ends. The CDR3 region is CATSDPTENIQYF. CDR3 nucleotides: TGTGCCACCAGTGATCCGACAGAAAACATTCAGTACTTC.

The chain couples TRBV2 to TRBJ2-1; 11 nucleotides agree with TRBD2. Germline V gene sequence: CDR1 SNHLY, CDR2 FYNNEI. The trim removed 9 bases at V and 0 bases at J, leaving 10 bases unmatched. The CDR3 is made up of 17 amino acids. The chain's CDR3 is CARAGTSGSSSYNEQFF. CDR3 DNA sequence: TGTGCCAGAGCCGGGACTAGCGGCTCTTCCTCCTACAATGAGCAGTTCTTC. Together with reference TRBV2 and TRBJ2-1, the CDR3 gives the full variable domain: EPEVTQTPSHQVTQMGQEVILRCVPISNHLYFYWYRQILGQKVEFLVSFYNNEISEKSEIFDDQFSVERPDGSNFTLKIRSTKLEDSAMYFCARAGTSGSSSYNEQFFGPGTRLTVL.